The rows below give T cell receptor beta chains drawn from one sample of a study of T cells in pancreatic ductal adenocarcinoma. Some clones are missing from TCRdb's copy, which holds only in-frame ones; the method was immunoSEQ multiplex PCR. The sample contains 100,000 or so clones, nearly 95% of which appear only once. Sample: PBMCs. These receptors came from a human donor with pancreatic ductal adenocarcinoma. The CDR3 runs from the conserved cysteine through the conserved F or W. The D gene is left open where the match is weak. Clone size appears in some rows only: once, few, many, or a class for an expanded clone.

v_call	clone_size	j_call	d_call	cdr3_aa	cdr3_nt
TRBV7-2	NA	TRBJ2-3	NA	CASSTRQGTDTQYF	TGTGCCAGCAGCACCCGACAGGGCACAGATACGCAGTATTTT
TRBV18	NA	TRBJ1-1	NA	CASSGSLNTEAFF	TGTGCCAGCTCTGGGAGCTTAAACACTGAAGCTTTCTTT
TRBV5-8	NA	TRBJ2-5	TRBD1	CASSRRKGQGGRILETQYF	TGTGCCAGCAGCCGCCGAAAAGGACAGGGTGGTCGAATTTTGGAGACCCAGTACTTC
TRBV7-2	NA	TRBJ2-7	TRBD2	CASSLVAGEHYEQYF	TGTGCCAGCAGCTTAGTAGCGGGAGAACACTACGAGCAGTACTTC
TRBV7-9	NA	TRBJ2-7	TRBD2	CASSRGGGSKEQYF	TGTGCCAGCAGCCGGGGGGGCGGGAGTAAAGAGCAGTACTTC
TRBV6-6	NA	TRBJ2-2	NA	CASSYGGKVGGELFF	TGTGCCAGCAGTTACGGGGGGAAGGTCGGGGGGGAGCTGTTTTTT
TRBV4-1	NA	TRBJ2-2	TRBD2	CASSQTPVAGVVTGELFF	TGCGCCAGCAGCCAGACCCCGGTAGCGGGAGTGGTTACCGGGGAGCTGTTTTTT
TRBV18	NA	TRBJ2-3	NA	CASSPLHTDTQYF	TGTGCCAGCTCACCACTCCACACAGATACGCAGTATTTT
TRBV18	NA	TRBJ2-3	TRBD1	CASSPVQGALTDTQYF	TGTGCCAGCTCACCGGTTCAGGGGGCCTTGACAGATACGCAGTATTTT
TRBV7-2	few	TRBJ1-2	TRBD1	CASSSGQGSYGYTF	TGTGCCAGCAGCTCCGGACAGGGTAGCTATGGCTACACCTTC
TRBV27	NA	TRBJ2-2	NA	CASSLSIPGSTGELFF	TGTGCCAGCAGTTTATCGATTCCGGGTTCCACCGGGGAGCTGTTTTTT
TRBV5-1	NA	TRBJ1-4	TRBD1	CASSLWTGPNEKLFF	TGCGCCAGCAGCTTGTGGACAGGGCCTAATGAAAAACTGTTTTTT
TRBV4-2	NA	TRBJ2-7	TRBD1	CASSPPGQGGYEQYF	TGTGCCAGCAGCCCACCGGGACAGGGGGGTTACGAGCAGTACTTC
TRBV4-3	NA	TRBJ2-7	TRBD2	CASSQAGEGPYEQYF	TGCGCCAGCAGCCAAGCCGGGGAGGGGCCCTACGAGCAGTACTTC
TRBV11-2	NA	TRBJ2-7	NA	CASSLDRGGEQYF	TGTGCCAGCAGCTTAGATAGGGGGGGCGAGCAGTACTTC
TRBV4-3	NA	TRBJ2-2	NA	CASSQDATLNTGELFF	TGCGCCAGCAGCCAAGACGCGACACTTAACACCGGGGAGCTGTTTTTT
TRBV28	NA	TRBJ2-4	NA	CASSLSSQLAKNIQYF	TGTGCCAGCAGTTTATCTTCCCAGTTAGCCAAAAACATTCAGTACTTC
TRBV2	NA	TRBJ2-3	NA	CASSQTTDTQYF	TGTGCCAGCAGTCAGACAACAGATACGCAGTATTTT
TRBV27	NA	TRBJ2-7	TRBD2	CASSLASGTYEQYF	TGTGCCAGCAGTTTGGCTAGCGGGACCTACGAGCAGTACTTC
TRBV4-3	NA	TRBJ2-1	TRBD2	CASSQEGGSPYNEQFF	TGCGCCAGCAGCCAAGAAGGCGGGAGTCCCTACAATGAGCAGTTCTTC
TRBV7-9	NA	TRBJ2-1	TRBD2	CASSMGLATNEQFF	TGTGCCAGCAGCATGGGACTAGCGACGAATGAGCAGTTCTTC
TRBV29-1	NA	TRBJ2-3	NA	CSAGAGSDTQYF	TGCAGCGCCGGTGCAGGTTCCGATACGCAGTATTTT
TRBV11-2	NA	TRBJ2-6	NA	CASSWGGMAGANVLTF	TGTGCCAGCAGCTGGGGGGGCATGGCTGGGGCCAACGTCCTGACTTTC
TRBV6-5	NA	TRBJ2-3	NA	CASSYWGSATDTQYF	TGTGCCAGCAGTTATTGGGGTAGCGCCACAGATACGCAGTATTTT
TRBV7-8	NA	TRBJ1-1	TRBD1	CASSLRDRHTEAFF	TGTGCCAGCAGCTTAAGGGACAGGCACACTGAAGCTTTCTTT
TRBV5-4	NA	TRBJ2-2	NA	CASSSASVGTGELFF	TGTGCCAGCAGCTCCGCCTCGGTTGGCACCGGGGAGCTGTTTTTT
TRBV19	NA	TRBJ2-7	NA	CASSSQGGGLISEQYF	TGTGCCAGTAGTTCACAGGGCGGCGGCTTAATTTCCGAGCAGTACTTC
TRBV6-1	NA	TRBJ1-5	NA	CASLFNQPQHF	TGTGCCAGCCTATTTAATCAGCCCCAGCATTTT
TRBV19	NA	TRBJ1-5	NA	CASRGDTGSNQPQHF	TGTGCCAGTAGGGGGGACACGGGCAGCAATCAGCCCCAGCATTTT
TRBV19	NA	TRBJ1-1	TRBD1	CASSPRTGGTEAFF	TGTGCCAGTAGTCCGCGGACAGGGGGGACTGAAGCTTTCTTT
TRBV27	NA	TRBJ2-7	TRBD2	CASSFTAGTRGEQYF	TGTGCCAGCAGTTTCACCGCCGGGACTAGGGGCGAGCAGTACTTC
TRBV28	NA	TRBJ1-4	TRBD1	CASSGTGLVEKLFF	TGTGCCAGCAGTGGGACAGGCCTTGTTGAAAAACTGTTTTTT